This is a list of T cell receptor beta chains from one sample in a study of blood T cell repertoires in COVID-19. The method was immunoSEQ multiplex PCR; TCRdb's version includes in-frame clones alone and lacks a portion of them. The sample shows some 250,000 clones, 81% of them seen only once. The sequenced sample consisted of peripheral blood. The receptors originated from a woman in her fifties or sixties with active or convalescent COVID-19. The CDR3 runs from the conserved cysteine through the conserved F or W. Each record gives: J gene, D gene, V gene, clone size, CDR3 protein, CDR3 DNA. The D gene is left open where the match is weak. Size tells how often a clone was seen (once, few, many) or the class of an expanded clone, and some rows leave it out.

J: TRBJ2-1; D: -; V: TRBV7-2; size: -; CDR3: CASSRLGGNNEQFF; DNA: TGTGCCAGCAGCCGCCTCGGCGGCAACAATGAGCAGTTCTTC
J: TRBJ2-4; D: TRBD1; V: TRBV2; size: -; CDR3: CASREQGRWENIQYF; DNA: TGTGCCAGCAGGGAACAGGGGCGGTGGGAAAACATTCAGTACTTC
J: TRBJ2-7; D: -; V: TRBV30; size: -; CDR3: CAADQGSGVQYF; DNA: TGTGCTGCGGATCAGGGGAGCGGTGTGCAGTACTTC
J: TRBJ2-2; D: TRBD2; V: TRBV19; size: -; CDR3: CATYDYSGGLFF; DNA: TGTGCCACCTACGATTATTCGGGAGGGCTGTTTTTT
J: TRBJ1-2; D: -; V: TRBV5-5; size: few; CDR3: CASSPPGHYYGYTF; DNA: TGTGCCAGCAGCCCCCCGGGACATTACTATGGCTACACCTTC
J: TRBJ2-7; D: -; V: TRBV19; size: -; CDR3: CASSLPPDSAYEQYF; DNA: TGTGCCAGTAGTTTACCCCCGGACAGTGCCTACGAGCAGTACTTC
J: TRBJ1-1; D: TRBD1; V: TRBV11-2; size: -; CDR3: CASSHWTGRPTEAFF; DNA: TGTGCCAGCAGCCACTGGACAGGGAGACCCACTGAAGCTTTCTTT
J: TRBJ2-7; D: -; V: TRBV6-5; size: -; CDR3: CASRKQPYEQYF; DNA: TGTGCCAGCAGGAAACAGCCCTACGAGCAGTACTTC
J: TRBJ2-1; D: -; V: TRBV7-6; size: -; CDR3: CASSLVSARLNEQFF; DNA: TGTGCCAGCAGCTTAGTTTCAGCGAGGTTGAATGAGCAGTTCTTC
J: TRBJ1-5; D: -; V: TRBV30; size: -; CDR3: CAWKVSSGDQPQHF; DNA: TGTGCCTGGAAAGTTAGTAGTGGAGATCAGCCCCAGCATTTT
J: TRBJ1-2; D: -; V: TRBV12-3/TRBV12-4; size: -; CDR3: CAAGGRYYGYTF; DNA: TGTGCCGCGGGCGGGCGGTACTATGGCTACACCTTC
J: TRBJ2-7; D: TRBD2; V: TRBV11-2; size: -; CDR3: CASSPGTSGAGQYF; DNA: TGTGCCAGCAGCCCTGGGACTAGCGGGGCCGGGCAGTACTTC
J: TRBJ1-6; D: TRBD1; V: TRBV5-1; size: few; CDR3: CASSTGQGNSPLHF; DNA: TGCGCCAGCAGCACCGGACAGGGGAATTCACCCCTCCACTTT
J: TRBJ1-6; D: TRBD1; V: TRBV11-2; size: -; CDR3: CASSFQGAANSPLHF; DNA: TGTGCCAGCAGCTTCCAGGGGGCCGCAAATTCACCCCTCCACTTT
J: TRBJ1-2; D: -; V: TRBV27; size: -; CDR3: CASRPLGVEVYGYTF; DNA: TGTGCCAGCAGACCCCTTGGGGTGGAGGTGTATGGCTACACCTTC
J: TRBJ1-2; D: TRBD1; V: TRBV11-2; size: -; CDR3: CASSLGPGGGDGYTF; DNA: TGTGCCAGCAGCTTAGGCCCAGGGGGCGGCGATGGCTACACCTTC
J: TRBJ1-1; D: -; V: TRBV5-4; size: -; CDR3: CASSTRLTPGSYAEAFF; DNA: TGTGCCAGCAGTACAAGGTTGACACCAGGGTCATACGCTGAAGCTTTCTTT
J: TRBJ1-1; D: TRBD1; V: TRBV5-8; size: -; CDR3: CASSLEQGALDTEAFF; DNA: TGTGCCAGCAGCTTGGAACAGGGGGCGCTGGACACTGAAGCTTTCTTT
J: TRBJ2-7; D: -; V: TRBV10-3; size: many; CDR3: CAISGSRDSYEQYF; DNA: TGTGCCATCAGTGGGTCCCGGGACTCCTACGAGCAGTACTTC
J: TRBJ2-7; D: -; V: TRBV10-1; size: -; CDR3: CASSRSDIYEQYF; DNA: TGCGCCAGCAGTCGTTCGGACATCTACGAGCAGTACTTC
J: TRBJ1-1; D: -; V: TRBV2; size: -; CDR3: CASFGQGRKVDTEAFF; DNA: TGTGCCAGCTTCGGTCAGGGGCGCAAAGTTGACACTGAAGCTTTCTTT
J: TRBJ1-5; D: -; V: TRBV30; size: -; CDR3: CAWSGFYDQPQHF; DNA: TGTGCCTGGTCAGGGTTTTATGATCAGCCCCAGCATTTT
J: TRBJ2-1; D: TRBD2; V: TRBV4-2; size: once; CDR3: CASSQDRLAGGYNEQFF; DNA: TGTGCCAGCAGCCAAGATCGTCTAGCGGGGGGGTACAATGAGCAGTTCTTC
J: TRBJ2-5; D: -; V: TRBV7-2; size: -; CDR3: CASSLVNIQETQYF; DNA: TGTGCCAGCAGCTTAGTGAACATCCAAGAGACCCAGTACTTC
J: TRBJ2-2; D: TRBD1; V: TRBV19; size: -; CDR3: CASSTTGGAQLFF; DNA: TGTGCCAGTAGTACTACAGGGGGCGCCCAGCTGTTTTTT
J: TRBJ2-1; D: TRBD2; V: TRBV6-2/TRBV6-3; size: -; CDR3: CASSYATSRNEQFF; DNA: TGTGCCAGCAGTTACGCGACTAGCAGGAATGAGCAGTTCTTC
J: TRBJ1-1; D: -; V: TRBV7-3; size: -; CDR3: CASSQTRGEAFF; DNA: TGTGCCAGCAGCCAAACCCGGGGTGAAGCTTTCTTT
J: TRBJ2-7; D: -; V: TRBV5-5; size: -; CDR3: CASSLEADYGEQYF; DNA: TGTGCCAGCAGCTTGGAGGCGGATTACGGGGAGCAGTACTTC
J: TRBJ1-5; D: -; V: TRBV7-9; size: few; CDR3: CASSQGAYNQPQHF; DNA: TGTGCCAGCAGCCAAGGGGCCTACAATCAGCCCCAGCATTTT
J: TRBJ2-1; D: TRBD2; V: TRBV19; size: -; CDR3: CANDRQASVTSVGYNEQFF; DNA: TGTGCCAACGACAGGCAGGCCTCCGTGACTAGCGTCGGATACAATGAGCAGTTCTTC
J: TRBJ2-5; D: TRBD2; V: TRBV6-1; size: -; CDR3: CASSEWGGQETQYF; DNA: TGTGCCAGCAGTGAATGGGGGGGGCAAGAGACCCAGTACTTC
J: TRBJ1-4; D: -; V: TRBV11-2; size: -; CDR3: CASSLEPGANEKLFF; DNA: TGTGCCAGCAGCTTAGAACCAGGGGCAAATGAAAAACTGTTTTTT
J: TRBJ1-2; D: TRBD1; V: TRBV27; size: -; CDR3: CASSPGGWRGYTF; DNA: TGTGCCAGCAGTCCAGGGGGATGGAGGGGCTACACCTTC
J: TRBJ2-3; D: -; V: TRBV19; size: few; CDR3: CASSDLAMFADTQYF; DNA: TGTGCCAGTAGTGACCTAGCGATGTTCGCAGATACGCAGTATTTT
J: TRBJ2-7; D: -; V: TRBV9; size: -; CDR3: CASSVGAGSSYEQYF; DNA: TGTGCCAGCAGCGTAGGGGCGGGGAGCTCCTACGAGCAGTACTTC
J: TRBJ2-2; D: -; V: TRBV5-4; size: few; CDR3: CASRSLNTGELFF; DNA: TGTGCCAGCAGATCCTTGAACACCGGGGAGCTGTTTTTT
J: TRBJ1-2; D: TRBD1; V: TRBV19; size: -; CDR3: CASKDRGRFYGYTF; DNA: TGTGCCAGTAAGGACAGGGGGCGTTTCTATGGCTACACCTTC
J: TRBJ1-2; D: -; V: TRBV30; size: -; CDR3: CAWSGQSSNYGYTF; DNA: TGTGCCTGGAGTGGGCAGTCTTCTAACTATGGCTACACCTTC
J: TRBJ2-1; D: TRBD2; V: TRBV7-9; size: -; CDR3: CASSSKPLTSGSNEQFF; DNA: TGTGCCAGCAGCTCTAAACCATTGACTAGCGGATCCAATGAGCAGTTCTTC
J: TRBJ2-3; D: TRBD2; V: TRBV10-3; size: -; CDR3: CAVQGGDTDTQYF; DNA: TGTGCCGTCCAGGGAGGGGATACTGATACGCAGTATTTT
J: TRBJ2-3; D: -; V: TRBV30; size: -; CDR3: CAWSVPRGSTDTQYF; DNA: TGTGCCTGGAGTGTACCTCGGGGGAGCACAGATACGCAGTATTTT
J: TRBJ1-1; D: TRBD1; V: TRBV5-1; size: -; CDR3: CASSLEPGTGNTEAFF; DNA: TGCGCCAGCAGCTTGGAACCCGGGACAGGGAACACTGAAGCTTTCTTT
J: TRBJ2-2; D: TRBD1; V: TRBV3-1/TRBV3-2; size: -; CDR3: CASSQGLSTGQGFTGELFF; DNA: TGTGCCAGCAGCCAAGGCCTCAGTACGGGACAGGGGTTCACCGGGGAGCTGTTTTTT
J: TRBJ1-5; D: -; V: TRBV2; size: -; CDR3: CASSLTRQVNQPQHF; DNA: TGTGCCAGCAGCCTGACCCGACAGGTGAATCAGCCCCAGCATTTT